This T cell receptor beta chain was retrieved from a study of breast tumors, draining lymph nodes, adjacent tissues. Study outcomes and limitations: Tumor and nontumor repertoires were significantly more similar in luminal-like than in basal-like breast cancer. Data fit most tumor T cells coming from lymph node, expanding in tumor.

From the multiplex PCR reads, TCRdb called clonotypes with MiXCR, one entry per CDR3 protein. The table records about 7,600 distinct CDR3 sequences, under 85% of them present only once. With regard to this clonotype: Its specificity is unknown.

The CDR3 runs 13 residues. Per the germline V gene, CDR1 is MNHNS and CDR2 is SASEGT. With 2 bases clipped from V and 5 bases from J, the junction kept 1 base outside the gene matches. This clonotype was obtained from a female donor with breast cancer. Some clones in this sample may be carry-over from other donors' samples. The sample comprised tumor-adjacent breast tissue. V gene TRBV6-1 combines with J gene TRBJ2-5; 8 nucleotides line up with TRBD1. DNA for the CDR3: TGTGCCAGCAGTGAAAACAGGGGGGAGACCCAGTACTTC. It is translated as CASSENRGETQYF.